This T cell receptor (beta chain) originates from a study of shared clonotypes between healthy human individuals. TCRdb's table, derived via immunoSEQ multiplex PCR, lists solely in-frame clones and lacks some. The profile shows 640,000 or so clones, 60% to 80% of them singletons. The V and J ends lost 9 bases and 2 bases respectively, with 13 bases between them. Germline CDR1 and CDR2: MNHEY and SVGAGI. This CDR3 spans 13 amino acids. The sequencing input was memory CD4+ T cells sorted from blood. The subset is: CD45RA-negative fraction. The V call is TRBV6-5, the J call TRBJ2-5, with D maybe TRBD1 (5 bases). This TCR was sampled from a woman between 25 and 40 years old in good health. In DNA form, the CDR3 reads TGTGCCAGTCAACGCAGGGAACAAGAGACCCAGTACTTC. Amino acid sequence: CASQRREQETQYF.